These 24 T cell receptor beta chains were sequenced from one sample in a study of blood T cell repertoires in COVID-19. Repertoires were generated with immunoSEQ multiplex PCR, while TCRdb's copy carries only in-frame clones and drops some. The repertoire consists of around 320,000 clones, with roughly 87% occurring once and the leading ten covering about 2%. Sample: peripheral blood. These receptors all come from a man aged 18 to 30 with active or convalescent COVID-19.

V usage is TRBV2 and J usage is TRBJ1-2; TRBD1 matches 8 bases. The CDR3 extends over 14 amino acids. V gave up 5 bases and J gave up 5 bases; unmatched junction bases: 7. Germline V gene data show CDR1 as SNHLY and CDR2 as FYNNEI. The CDR3 protein is CASSSQGAGYGYTF. CDR3 DNA sequence: TGTGCCAGCAGTAGCCAGGGGGCTGGTTATGGCTACACCTTC.

V is TRBV18 and J is TRBJ2-7, with a tentative D call TRBD2 (5 bases). V was shortened by 5 bases and J by 5 bases, with 19 bases between the two germline ends. Germline CDR1 KGHSH, CDR2 LQKENI. CDR3 length: 15 amino acids. In nucleotides, the CDR3 is TGTGCCAGCTCAAAATCCCCGGGGAGAGGTAACGAGCAGTACTTC. The encoded protein is CASSKSPGRGNEQYF.

This chain joins TRBV13 and TRBJ2-3; 10 bases match TRBD2. CDR3 size: 15 residues. Trimming took 6 bases from V and 4 from J; bases not matched to a gene: 7. The germline V gene has CDR1 PRHDT and CDR2 FYEKMQ (reference sequence). CDR3 loop: CASSDSGGKADTQYF. The CDR3 DNA reads as TGTGCCAGCAGTGATAGCGGGGGGAAGGCAGATACGCAGTATTTT.

This clone was detected only a few times. The chain employs TRBV7-9 and TRBJ1-5; D is unclear. Deletions cut 4 bases from V and 2 bases from J, with 12 bases between. The CDR3 totals 15 residues. Germline CDR1 and CDR2: SEHNR and FQNEAQ (reference sequence). Here the CDR3 DNA reads TGTGCCAGCAGCTCATCTAATACTGGCAATCAGCCCCAGCATTTT. Encoded protein: CASSSSNTGNQPQHF.

Only a few counts were recorded for this clone. CDR3 sequence (DNA): TGTGCCAGCGGTACCGGGACAGGGACTGAAAAACTGTTTTTT. Its translation: CASGTGTGTEKLFF. This chain links TRBV7-9 with TRBJ1-4, with TRBD1 matching 9 bases. V shed 8 bases, J shed 7 bases, and the junction held 8 bases outside the gene matches. This CDR3 has 14 amino acids. Looked up from germline, CDR1 is SEHNR and CDR2 is FQNEAQ (reference sequence).

The chain uses TRBV28 and TRBJ2-5; 10 bases are a match to TRBD2. V dropped 1 base and J dropped 2; count of bases not matched to a gene: 1. This CDR3 comprises 15 residues. From germline, CDR1 is MDHEN and CDR2 SYDVKM. The DNA for the CDR3 is TGTGCCAGCAGTTTATCAGCGGGAGGGCAAGAGACCCAGTACTTC. Translated: CASSLSAGGQETQYF.

CDR3 sequence: CASSVGVGNYGYTF. DNA of the CDR3: TGTGCCAGCAGCGTAGGGGTCGGGAACTATGGCTACACCTTC. The chain employs TRBV9 and TRBJ1-2; D is unresolved. Trimming took 0 bases from V and 2 from J, leaving 8 bases between them. CDR3 length: 14 amino acids. Germline loops: CDR1 SGDLS, CDR2 YYNGEE.

The rearrangement joins TRBV27 to TRBJ2-1; D not resolved. The CDR3 covers 12 residues. CDR1 and CDR2 (germline): MNHEY, SMNVEV (reference sequence). Trimming cost V 4 bases and J 6 bases, with 7 bases left between them. CDR3 sequence reads: CASSSEINEQFF. Here the CDR3 DNA reads TGTGCCAGCAGTTCCGAGATCAATGAGCAGTTCTTC.

This chain links TRBV10-2 with TRBJ2-3; TRBD2 matches 8 bases. The CDR3 is 15 amino acids. V trimming: 4 bases; J trimming: 1 base; junction bases outside the gene matches: 4. Per germline, CDR1 WSHSY and CDR2 SAAADI. The CDR3 is CASSVSGGRTDTQYF. The CDR3 nucleotides read TGCGCCAGCAGTGTAAGCGGGGGACGCACAGATACGCAGTATTTT.

The chain has TRBV11-2 and TRBJ1-4; no definite D call. Trimming removed 7 bases at V and 0 bases at J, with 15 bases between. The CDR3 is made up of 16 amino acids. CDR1 and CDR2 from the germline V gene are SGHAT and FQNNGV. CDR3 DNA sequence: TGTGCCAGCACCGGAACAGACACTGCAACTAATGAAAAACTGTTTTTT. It yields the protein CASTGTDTATNEKLFF.

This clone was found a few times. This chain connects TRBV5-8 to TRBJ1-5, with D possibly matching TRBD1 (5 bases). This CDR3 spans 14 amino acids. Germline CDR1 reads SGHTS; CDR2 reads YDEGEE. V was cut by 4 bases and J by 4 bases, with 12 bases left in between. The CDR3 region is CASSLGTPNQPQHF. CDR3 bases: TGTGCCAGCAGCCTCGGGACTCCGAATCAGCCCCAGCATTTT.

This clone turned up a few times. The chain combines TRBV10-1 with TRBJ2-2; perhaps TRBD2 as D (6 bases). Germline V gene lookup returns CDR1 WNHNN and CDR2 SYGVQD (reference sequence). CDR3 length: 19 amino acids. The V end was cut by 4 bases, the J end by 4 bases, with 25 bases between. The CDR3 sequence: CASSGTYSPGRLSTGELFF. In DNA form, the CDR3 reads TGCGCCAGCAGTGGAACATACAGCCCCGGGAGATTAAGCACCGGGGAGCTGTTTTTT.

V gene TRBV2 combines with J gene TRBJ2-3, with 12 bases aligning to TRBD2. This CDR3 comprises 16 residues. V lost 4 bases, J lost 3 bases, and 5 bases stayed unmatched. Germline lookup yields CDR1 SNHLY and CDR2 FYNNEI. Here the CDR3 reads CASSATSGSRTDTQYF. For the CDR3, the DNA is TGTGCCAGCAGTGCGACTAGCGGGAGTAGGACAGATACGCAGTATTTT.

J is TRBJ1-2 and V is TRBV18; 8 bases agree with TRBD1. Per the germline V gene, CDR1 is KGHSH and CDR2 is LQKENI. The trim removed 5 bases at V and 0 bases at J, leaving 5 bases unmatched. CDR3 length: 15 residues. In nucleotides, the CDR3 is TGTGCCAGCTCAGCTGGACAGGGAGCTAACTATGGCTACACCTTC. It encodes CASSAGQGANYGYTF. Full variable domain (outside the CDR3, taken from reference TRBV18 and TRBJ1-2): NAGVMQNPRHLVRRRGQEARLRCSPMKGHSHVYWYRQLPEEGLKFMVYLQKENIIDESGMPKERFSAEFPKEGPSILRIQQVVRGDSAAYFCASSAGQGANYGYTFGSGTRLTVV.

V is TRBV7-9 and J is TRBJ1-4; the D is unclear. This CDR3 has 15 residues. Looked up from germline, CDR1 is SEHNR and CDR2 is FQNEAQ (reference sequence). V was shortened by 1 base and J by 8 bases, with 14 bases between the two germline ends. The CDR3 DNA sequence: TGTGCCAGCAGCTTAGAGGCAGGCCGAGGGGAAAAACTGTTTTTT. Its translation: CASSLEAGRGEKLFF.

The V and J genes are TRBV19 and TRBJ2-7; TRBD2 matches at 10 bases. V lost 7 bases and J lost 2; bases outside the gene matches: 5. There are 14 residues in the CDR3. Germline CDR1 and CDR2: LNHDA and SQIVND (reference sequence). The CDR3 DNA reads TGTGCCAGTAAAACTAGCGGGACCGCCTACGAGCAGTACTTC. It specifies CASKTSGTAYEQYF.

V gene TRBV6-5 combines with J gene TRBJ2-7; D may be TRBD1 (6 bases). V was trimmed by 7 bases and J by 4 bases, leaving 17 bases between them. The CDR3 is made up of 14 amino acids. Germline lookup yields CDR1 MNHEY and CDR2 SVGAGI. This CDR3 reads CASKPRGKGYEQYF. Written as DNA, the CDR3 is TGTGCCAGCAAACCCAGGGGAAAAGGGTACGAGCAGTACTTC.

This chain links TRBV11-2 with TRBJ2-1; D gene unclear. Deletions cut 5 bases from V and 5 bases from J, with 7 bases between. Germline assignment: CDR1 SGHAT and CDR2 FQNNGV. The CDR3 spans 12 residues. The CDR3 DNA reads TGTGCCAGCAGCGCCGGTCACAATGAGCAGTTCTTC. Translation gives CASSAGHNEQFF.

V gene TRBV7-9 combines with J gene TRBJ1-2, with TRBD1 as a possible D gene (6 bases). The V end was cut by 4 bases, the J end by 4 bases, with 10 bases between. Germline values: CDR1 SEHNR, CDR2 FQNEAQ (reference sequence). This CDR3 contains 13 residues. The CDR3 is CASSYTGSYGYTF. The CDR3 nucleotides are TGTGCCAGCAGCTATACAGGGTCCTATGGCTACACCTTC.

The J gene is TRBJ2-2, the V gene TRBV4-3; D gene uncertain. The length of the CDR3 is 14 residues. The V and J ends lost 0 bases and 10 bases respectively, with 12 bases between them. CDR1 LGHNA and CDR2 YSLEER come from the germline V gene. DNA for the CDR3: TGCGCCAGCAGCCAAGAGTGGGCGTCCGTGGAGCTGTTTTTT. Encoded protein: CASSQEWASVELFF.

This clone was seen a few times. The chain combines TRBV18 with TRBJ1-1, with no clear D. V gave up 1 base and J gave up 1 base, with 4 bases separating them. Per the germline V gene, CDR1 is KGHSH and CDR2 is LQKENI. The CDR3 covers 13 residues. The CDR3 region is CASSPHKNTEAFF. Here the CDR3 DNA reads TGTGCCAGCTCACCACACAAGAACACTGAAGCTTTCTTT.

In this sample, this clone turned up once. This chain connects TRBV28 to TRBJ2-7; D remains ambiguous. Germline assignment: CDR1 MDHEN and CDR2 SYDVKM. The CDR3 has 13 residues. The V end lost 7 bases, the J end lost 4 bases, and 14 bases lay between the germline ends. DNA of the CDR3: TGTGCCAGCACTTACCGAGGTTTTTACGAGCAGTACTTC. Encoded protein: CASTYRGFYEQYF.

Here the CDR3 DNA reads TGTGCCAGCATCTCGGGGGTAGCGGATTACAATGAGCAGTTCTTC. This gives the protein CASISGVADYNEQFF. V is TRBV7-8 and J is TRBJ2-1, with a weak D call TRBD2 (6 bases). This CDR3 comprises 15 residues. Between the trimmed V and J ends, which lost 7 bases and 4 bases, there was a span of 17 bases. Germline CDR1 SGHVS, CDR2 FQNEAQ.

The genes are TRBV18 and TRBJ2-1; 8 nucleotides line up with TRBD2. V trimming: 4 bases; J trimming: 2 bases; junction bases outside the gene matches: 10. This CDR3 has 17 amino acids. The germline CDR1 and CDR2 sequences are KGHSH and LQKENI. CDR3 nucleotides: TGTGCCAGCTCACAATCGCGGAGCGGGGGCCCCTACAATGAGCAGTTCTTC. Residues: CASSQSRSGGPYNEQFF.